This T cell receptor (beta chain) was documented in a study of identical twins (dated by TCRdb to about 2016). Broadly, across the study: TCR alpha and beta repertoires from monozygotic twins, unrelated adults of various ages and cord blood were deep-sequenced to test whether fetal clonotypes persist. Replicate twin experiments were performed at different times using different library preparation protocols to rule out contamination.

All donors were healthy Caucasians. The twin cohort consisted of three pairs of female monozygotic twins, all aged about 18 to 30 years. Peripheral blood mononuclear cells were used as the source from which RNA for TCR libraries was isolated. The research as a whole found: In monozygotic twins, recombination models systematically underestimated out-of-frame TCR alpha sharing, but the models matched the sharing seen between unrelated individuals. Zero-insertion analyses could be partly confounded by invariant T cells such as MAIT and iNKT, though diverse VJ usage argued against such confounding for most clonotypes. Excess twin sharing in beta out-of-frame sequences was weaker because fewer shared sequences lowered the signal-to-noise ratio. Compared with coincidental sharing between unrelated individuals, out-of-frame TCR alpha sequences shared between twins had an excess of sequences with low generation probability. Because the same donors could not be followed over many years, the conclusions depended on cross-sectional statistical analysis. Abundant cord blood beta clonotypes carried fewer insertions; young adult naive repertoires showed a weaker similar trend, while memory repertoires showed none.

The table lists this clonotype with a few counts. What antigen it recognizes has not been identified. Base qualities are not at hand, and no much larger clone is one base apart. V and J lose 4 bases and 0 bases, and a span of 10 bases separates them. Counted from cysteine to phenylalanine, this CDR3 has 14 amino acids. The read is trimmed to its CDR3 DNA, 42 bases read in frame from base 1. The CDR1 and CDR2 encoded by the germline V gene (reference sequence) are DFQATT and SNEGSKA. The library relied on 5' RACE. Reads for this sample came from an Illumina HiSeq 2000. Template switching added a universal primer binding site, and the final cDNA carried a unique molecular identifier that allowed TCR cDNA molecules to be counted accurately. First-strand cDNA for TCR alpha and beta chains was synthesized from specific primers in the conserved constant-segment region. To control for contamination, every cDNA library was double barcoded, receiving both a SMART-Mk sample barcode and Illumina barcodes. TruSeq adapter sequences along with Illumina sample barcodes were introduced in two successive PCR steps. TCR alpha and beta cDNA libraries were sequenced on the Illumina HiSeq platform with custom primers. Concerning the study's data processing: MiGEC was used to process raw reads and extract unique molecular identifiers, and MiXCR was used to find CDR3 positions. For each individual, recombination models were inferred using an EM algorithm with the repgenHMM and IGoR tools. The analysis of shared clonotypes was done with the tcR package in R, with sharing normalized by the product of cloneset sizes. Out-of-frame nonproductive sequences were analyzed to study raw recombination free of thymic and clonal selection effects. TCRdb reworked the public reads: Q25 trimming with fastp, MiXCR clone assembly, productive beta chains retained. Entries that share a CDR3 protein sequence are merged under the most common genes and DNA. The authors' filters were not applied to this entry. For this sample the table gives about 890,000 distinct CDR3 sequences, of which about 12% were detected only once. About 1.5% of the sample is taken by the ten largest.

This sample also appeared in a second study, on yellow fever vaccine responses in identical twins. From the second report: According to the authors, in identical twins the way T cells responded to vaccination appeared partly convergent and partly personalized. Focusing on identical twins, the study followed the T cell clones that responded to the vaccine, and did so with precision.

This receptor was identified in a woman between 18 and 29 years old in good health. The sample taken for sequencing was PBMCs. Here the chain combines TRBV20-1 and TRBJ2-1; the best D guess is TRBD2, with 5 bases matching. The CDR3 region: CSANLADSYNEQFF. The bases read TGCAGTGCTAATCTAGCAGACTCCTACAATGAGCAGTTCTTC.